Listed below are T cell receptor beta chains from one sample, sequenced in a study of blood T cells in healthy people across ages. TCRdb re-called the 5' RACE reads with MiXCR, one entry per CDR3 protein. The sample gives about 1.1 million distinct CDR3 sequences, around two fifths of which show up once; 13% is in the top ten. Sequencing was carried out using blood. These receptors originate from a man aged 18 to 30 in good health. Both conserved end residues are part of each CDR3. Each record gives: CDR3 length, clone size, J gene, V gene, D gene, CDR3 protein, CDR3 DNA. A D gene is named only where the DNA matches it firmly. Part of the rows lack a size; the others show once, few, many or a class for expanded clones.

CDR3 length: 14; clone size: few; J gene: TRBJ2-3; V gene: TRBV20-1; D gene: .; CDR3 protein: CSASRDRRADTQYF; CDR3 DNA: TGCAGTGCTAGCAGAGACAGGCGGGCAGATACGCAGTATTTT
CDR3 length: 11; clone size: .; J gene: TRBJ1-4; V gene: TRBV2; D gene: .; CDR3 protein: CASSELEKLFF; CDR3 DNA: TGTGCCAGCAGTGAGTTGGAAAAACTGTTTTTT
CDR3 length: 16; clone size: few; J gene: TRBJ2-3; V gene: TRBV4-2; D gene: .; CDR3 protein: CASSQERGDGTDTQYF; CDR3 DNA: TGTGCCAGCAGCCAAGAGAGGGGCGACGGCACAGATACGCAGTATTTT
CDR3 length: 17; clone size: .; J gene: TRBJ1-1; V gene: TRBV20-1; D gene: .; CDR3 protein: CSASYYLERDPNTEAFF; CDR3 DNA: TGCAGTGCTAGCTATTACCTAGAAAGGGACCCGAACACTGAAGCTTTCTTT
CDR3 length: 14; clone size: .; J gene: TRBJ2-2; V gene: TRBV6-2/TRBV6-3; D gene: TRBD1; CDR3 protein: CASARDRGSGELFF; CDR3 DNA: TGTGCCAGCGCTAGGGACAGGGGTTCCGGGGAGCTGTTTTTT
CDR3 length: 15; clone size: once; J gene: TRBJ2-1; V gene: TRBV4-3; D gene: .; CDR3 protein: CASSQDSGNGETQFF; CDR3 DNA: TGCGCCAGCAGCCAAGATTCCGGGAACGGAGAGACCCAGTTCTTC
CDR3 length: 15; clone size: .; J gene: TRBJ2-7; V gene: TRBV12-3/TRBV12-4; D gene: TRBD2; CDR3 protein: CASSLRAGGPCEQYF; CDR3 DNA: TGTGCCAGCAGTTTAAGAGCGGGGGGACCCTGCGAGCAGTACTTC
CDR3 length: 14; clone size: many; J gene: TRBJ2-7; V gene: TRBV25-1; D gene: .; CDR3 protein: CASSPRQVSYEQYF; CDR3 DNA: TGTGCCAGCAGTCCCCGACAGGTTTCCTACGAGCAGTACTTC
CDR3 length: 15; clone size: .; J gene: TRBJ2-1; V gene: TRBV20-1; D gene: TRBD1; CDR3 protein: CSAQAHRGIVNEQFF; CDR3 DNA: TGCAGTGCTCAGGCCCACAGGGGTATAGTCAATGAGCAGTTCTTC
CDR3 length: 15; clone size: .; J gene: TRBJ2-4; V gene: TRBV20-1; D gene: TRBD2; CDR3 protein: CSARTSVEAKNIQYF; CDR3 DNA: TGCAGTGCCAGGACTAGCGTGGAAGCCAAAAACATTCAGTACTTC
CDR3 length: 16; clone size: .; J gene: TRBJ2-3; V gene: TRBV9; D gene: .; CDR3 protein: CASSVGGRTSTDTQYF; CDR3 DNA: TGTGCCAGCAGCGTAGGGGGACGGACTAGCACAGATACGCAGTATTTT
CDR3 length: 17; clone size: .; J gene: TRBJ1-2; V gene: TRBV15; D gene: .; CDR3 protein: CATSRDMGSGTNYGYTF; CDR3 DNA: TGTGCCACCAGCAGAGATATGGGAAGCGGGACTAACTATGGCTACACCTTC
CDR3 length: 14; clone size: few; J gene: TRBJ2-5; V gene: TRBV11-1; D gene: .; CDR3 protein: CASSRPGNQETQYF; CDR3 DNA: TGTGCCAGCAGCCGACCGGGAAACCAAGAGACCCAGTACTTC
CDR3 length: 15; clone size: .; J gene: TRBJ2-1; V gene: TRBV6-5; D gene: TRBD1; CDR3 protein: CASSFRDRVNYEQFF; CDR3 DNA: TGTGCCAGCAGTTTCCGGGACAGGGTGAATTATGAGCAGTTCTTC
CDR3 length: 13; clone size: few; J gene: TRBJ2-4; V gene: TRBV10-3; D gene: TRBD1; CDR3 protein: CAISVPGGNIQYF; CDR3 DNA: TGTGCCATCAGTGTTCCAGGGGGAAACATTCAGTACTTC
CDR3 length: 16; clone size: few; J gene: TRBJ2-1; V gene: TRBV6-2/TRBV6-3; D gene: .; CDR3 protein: CASSWGLHGEYNEQFF; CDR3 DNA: TGTGCCAGCAGTTGGGGGTTGCATGGGGAATACAATGAGCAGTTCTTC
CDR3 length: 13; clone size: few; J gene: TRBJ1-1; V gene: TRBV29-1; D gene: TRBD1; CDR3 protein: CSVVTGTGAEAFF; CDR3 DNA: TGCAGCGTTGTTACAGGGACAGGGGCTGAAGCTTTCTTT
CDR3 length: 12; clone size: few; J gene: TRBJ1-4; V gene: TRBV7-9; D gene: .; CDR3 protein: CASSLDVRAMFF; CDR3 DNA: TGTGCCAGCAGCTTAGACGTCCGGGCAATGTTTTTT
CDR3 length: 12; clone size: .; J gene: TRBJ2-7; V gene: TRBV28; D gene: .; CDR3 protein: CAGRGDSYEQYF; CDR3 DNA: TGTGCCGGCAGGGGGGACTCCTACGAGCAGTACTTC
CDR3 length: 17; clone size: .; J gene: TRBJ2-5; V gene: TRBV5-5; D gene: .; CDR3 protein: CASSGPAAKTIQETQYF; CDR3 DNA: TGTGCCAGCAGCGGGCCCGCAGCAAAAACAATCCAAGAGACCCAGTACTTC
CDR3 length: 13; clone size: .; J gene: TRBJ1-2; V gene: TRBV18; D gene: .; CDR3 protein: CASSPRVQAGYTF; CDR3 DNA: TGTGCCAGCTCACCACGGGTACAGGCTGGCTACACCTTC
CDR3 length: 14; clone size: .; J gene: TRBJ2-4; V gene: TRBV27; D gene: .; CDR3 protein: CASSRNDLRGIQYF; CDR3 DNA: TGTGCCAGCAGTCGAAATGACCTACGGGGCATTCAGTACTTC
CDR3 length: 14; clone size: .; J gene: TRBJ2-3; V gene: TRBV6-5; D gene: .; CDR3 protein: CASRLGRETDTQYF; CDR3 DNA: TGTGCCAGCAGACTGGGACGCGAGACAGATACGCAGTATTTT
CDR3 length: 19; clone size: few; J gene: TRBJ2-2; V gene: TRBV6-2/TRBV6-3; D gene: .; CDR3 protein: CASSYIPGHDYPNTGELFF; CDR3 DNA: TGTGCCAGCAGTTACATTCCCGGACACGACTACCCGAACACCGGGGAGCTGTTTTTT
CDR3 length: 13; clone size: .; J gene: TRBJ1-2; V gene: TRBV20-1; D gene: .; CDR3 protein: CSARRLGTHGYTF; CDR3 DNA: TGCAGTGCTAGACGTCTGGGGACCCATGGCTACACCTTC
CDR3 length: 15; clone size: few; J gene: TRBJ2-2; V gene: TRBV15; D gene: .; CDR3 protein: CATRIAIDPTGELFF; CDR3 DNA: TGTGCCACCAGGATCGCGATAGATCCAACCGGGGAGCTGTTTTTT
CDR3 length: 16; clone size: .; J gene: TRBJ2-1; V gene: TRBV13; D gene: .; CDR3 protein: CASSLGTSTTHNEQFF; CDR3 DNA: TGTGCCAGCAGCTTAGGTACTAGTACTACCCACAATGAGCAGTTCTTC
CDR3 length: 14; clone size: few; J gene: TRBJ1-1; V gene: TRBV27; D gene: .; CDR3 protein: CASSETGENTEAFF; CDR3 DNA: TGTGCCAGCAGCGAGACAGGAGAGAACACTGAAGCTTTCTTT
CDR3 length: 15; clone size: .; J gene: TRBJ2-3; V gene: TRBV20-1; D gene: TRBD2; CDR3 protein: CSAEGLAGEPDTQYF; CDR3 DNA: TGCAGTGCCGAGGGACTAGCGGGAGAACCAGATACGCAGTATTTT
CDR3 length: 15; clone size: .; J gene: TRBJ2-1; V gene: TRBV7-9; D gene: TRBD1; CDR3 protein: CASSPWTGVDNEQFF; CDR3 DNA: TGTGCCAGCAGCCCCTGGACAGGGGTCGACAATGAGCAGTTCTTC
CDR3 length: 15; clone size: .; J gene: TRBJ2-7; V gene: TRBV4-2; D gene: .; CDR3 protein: CASSQPQGGMYEQYF; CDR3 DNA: TGTGCCAGCAGCCAACCCCAGGGGGGAATGTACGAGCAGTACTTC
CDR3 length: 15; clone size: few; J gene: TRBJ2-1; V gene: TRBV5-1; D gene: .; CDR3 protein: CASSLDGAVYNEQFF; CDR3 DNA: TGCGCCAGCAGCTTGGACGGGGCAGTATACAATGAGCAGTTCTTC
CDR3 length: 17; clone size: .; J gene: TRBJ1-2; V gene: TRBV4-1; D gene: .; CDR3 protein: CASSQRSSRTANYGYTF; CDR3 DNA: TGCGCCAGCAGCCAGAGGTCGTCGAGGACAGCAAACTATGGCTACACCTTC